One sample yielded the 24 T cell receptor beta chains listed below, sequenced in a study of identical twins. TCRdb processed the 5' RACE reads anew with MiXCR; each CDR3 protein has one entry. This sample carries 700,000 or so distinct CDR3 sequences, 8.5% to 9% of them seen once, and the ten largest clones take 0.98%. These records were also assigned to another study, of yellow fever vaccine responses in identical twins.

The sequenced sample consisted of PBMCs. These receptors all stem from a young woman in good health.

V and J are TRBV20-1 and TRBJ2-1; D is unresolved. Deletions cut 7 bases from V and 6 bases from J, with 16 bases between. This CDR3 spans 13 amino acids. Germline V gene sequence: CDR1 DFQATT, CDR2 SNEGSKA (reference sequence). The CDR3 DNA follows: TGCAGTGAATTAGGAAGGTTAACCAATGAGCAGTTCTTC. Protein: CSELGRLTNEQFF.

This chain links TRBV27 with TRBJ2-7; D perhaps matches TRBD2 (5 bases). There are 13 residues in the CDR3. In germline, CDR1 is MNHEY, CDR2 SMNVEV (reference sequence). Trimming took 8 bases from V and 7 from J, leaving 18 bases between them. The CDR3 is CASGIPGTGEQYF. Written as DNA, the CDR3 is TGTGCCAGCGGAATTCCGGGAACGGGGGAGCAGTACTTC.

This sequence joins TRBV7-6 and TRBJ1-2; D is ambiguous. The CDR3 has 13 residues. Germline V gives CDR1 SGHVS, CDR2 FNYEAQ. Trimming took 5 bases from V and 10 from J, leaving 17 bases between them. CDR3 coding DNA: TGTGCCAGCAGCGAATTACCCAGCCTGCCCTACACCTTC. Residues: CASSELPSLPYTF.

The rearrangement links TRBV9 to TRBJ2-7; perhaps TRBD2 as D (6 bases). V lost 0 bases, J lost 5 bases, and 12 bases lay in between. The CDR3 sequence is 14 residues long. Germline CDR1 and CDR2: SGDLS and YYNGEE. The CDR3 is CASSVAPSANEQYF. CDR3 DNA sequence: TGTGCCAGCAGCGTAGCTCCTAGCGCCAACGAGCAGTACTTC.

This clonotype was found many times. The genes are TRBV27 and TRBJ2-1; D possibly corresponds to TRBD2 (6 bases). V dropped 8 bases and J dropped 7 bases, with 15 bases sitting between them. In germline, CDR1 is MNHEY, CDR2 SMNVEV (reference sequence). The CDR3 runs 13 residues. This chain's CDR3 is CASSPSAGNEQFF. CDR3 DNA: TGTGCCAGCTCTCCCTCGGCGGGGAATGAGCAGTTCTTC.

This clonotype turned up a few times. The chain combines TRBV29-1 with TRBJ2-7; 11 nucleotides align to TRBD2. CDR3 length: 13 residues. Germline lookup yields CDR1 SQVTM and CDR2 ANQGSEA. The ends lost 1 base at V and 6 bases at J; junction bases unmatched: 2. The CDR3 DNA reads TGCAGCGTTGAAGGGCTAGCGGGGGGCGAGCAGTACTTC. Residues: CSVEGLAGGEQYF.

This clonotype has more than one count but fewer than ten. The chain couples TRBV2 to TRBJ2-3; 7 positions agree with TRBD1. J was trimmed by 0 bases and V by 4 bases; bases with no gene match: 4. Germline CDR1 SNHLY, CDR2 FYNNEI. CDR3 size: 15 residues. CDR3 in DNA: TGTGCCAGCAGTGCGGGACAGATTAGCACAGATACGCAGTATTTT. Its translation: CASSAGQISTDTQYF.

The CDR3 protein is CASTPFSGRVDYEQYF. CDR3 DNA sequence: TGTGCCAGCACCCCCTTTAGCGGGAGAGTGGACTACGAGCAGTACTTC. V gene TRBV6-2 or TRBV6-3 combines with J gene TRBJ2-7; 9 positions match TRBD2. CDR3 size: 16 residues. Germline V gives CDR1 MNHEY, CDR2 SVGEGT. J was trimmed by 3 bases and V by 7 bases; bases with no gene match: 13.

The genes are TRBV3-1 and TRBJ2-1; TRBD2 might be the D (5 bases). Germline CDR1 is LGHDT and CDR2 is YNNKEL (reference sequence). The V and J ends lost 2 bases and 14 bases respectively, with 16 bases between them. This CDR3 region has 13 residues. The CDR3 DNA sequence: TGTGCCAGCAGCCAATTACCCGGGGTACGGAAGTTCTTC. Protein product: CASSQLPGVRKFF.

The V and J genes are TRBV15 and TRBJ2-3; 8 bases line up with TRBD2. The junction had 6 bases not matched to a gene; V was cut back by 4 bases and J by 3 bases. The germline gives CDR1 LNHNV, CDR2 YYDKDF (reference sequence). This CDR3 has 15 amino acids. The CDR3 DNA is TGTGCCACCAGCACTCCCCGGGGGGGGACAGATACGCAGTATTTT. It is translated as CATSTPRGGTDTQYF.

The chain recombines TRBV28 with TRBJ2-5, with TRBD1 identical over 10 bases. The CDR3 is 15 residues long. Germline values: CDR1 MDHEN, CDR2 SYDVKM. The trim removed 5 bases at V and 4 bases at J, leaving 7 bases unmatched. CDR3 sequence reads: CASSVGQGGAETQYF. In nucleotides, the CDR3 is TGTGCCAGCAGTGTCGGACAGGGGGGCGCAGAGACCCAGTACTTC. Full variable domain (outside the CDR3, taken from reference TRBV28 and TRBJ2-5): DVKVTQSSRYLVKRTGEKVFLECVQDMDHENMFWYRQDPGLGLRLIYFSYDVKMKEKGDIPEGYSVSREKKERFSLILESASTNQTSMYLCASSVGQGGAETQYFGPGTRLLVL.

This clonotype was seen only a few times. V and J are TRBV6-1 and TRBJ2-1, with D possibly TRBD2 on 5 matching bases. Per the germline V gene, CDR1 is MNHNS and CDR2 is SASEGT. Trimming took off 4 bases at V and 6 bases at J, with 13 bases between the two ends. This CDR3 spans 14 amino acids. CDR3 DNA: TGTGCCAGCAGTGGGGAAACACGGGGCAATGAGCAGTTCTTC. This gives the protein CASSGETRGNEQFF.

The sample holds a few counts of this clonotype. CDR3 amino acids: CSASTRGVLAGEAQFF. For the CDR3, the DNA is TGCAGTGCTAGTACCCGGGGAGTACTAGCGGGGGAGGCGCAGTTCTTC. The V gene is TRBV20-1, the J gene TRBJ2-1, with 11 bases identical to TRBD2. Germline trimming cut 3 bases from V and 12 bases from J; bases unmatched to any gene: 16. The CDR3 spans 16 residues. Germline V CDR1 and CDR2: DFQATT, SNEGSKA (reference sequence).

This clonotype was counted only a few times. This chain links TRBV27 with TRBJ2-7, with TRBD2 matching 9 bases. J was trimmed by 2 bases and V by 6 bases; bases with no gene match: 8. The CDR3 sequence is 15 residues long. CDR1 is MNHEY and CDR2 is SMNVEV in the germline V gene (reference sequence). The CDR3 DNA is TGTGCCAGCAGCTACGGACTAGCGCCTCCCTACGAGCAGTACTTC. It translates to CASSYGLAPPYEQYF.

In this sample, this clonotype turned up a few times. The chain joins TRBV20-1 to TRBJ2-7; D unclear. The CDR3 spans 10 residues. V was pared by 6 bases and J by 4 bases, with 7 bases between. The V gene's germline CDR1 is DFQATT and CDR2 SNEGSKA (reference sequence). CDR3 coding DNA: TGCAGTGCAACCAGGTACGAGCAGTACTTC. Protein product: CSATRYEQYF.

The chain is built from TRBV18 and TRBJ2-3; a weak D match, TRBD1 (5 bases). From germline, CDR1 is KGHSH and CDR2 LQKENI. The CDR3 runs to 16 residues. Trimming stripped 1 base from V and 2 bases from J, with 13 bases between. The CDR3 nucleotides are TGTGCCAGCTCACCACAGGTAGCAGGGCACACAGATACGCAGTATTTT. It specifies CASSPQVAGHTDTQYF.

The V gene is TRBV7-3, the J gene TRBJ2-3; 11 bases match TRBD2. CDR3 length: 15 residues. With V trimmed by 6 bases and J by 5 bases, 7 bases remained unmatched. Germline V gives CDR1 SGHTA, CDR2 FQGTGA. DNA of the CDR3: TGTGCCAGCAGAGAGGGACTAGCGGCCATAGATACGCAGTATTTT. Protein product: CASREGLAAIDTQYF.

The V and J genes are TRBV25-1 and TRBJ2-3, with D maybe TRBD2 (5 bases). Germline lookup yields CDR1 MGHDK and CDR2 SYGVNS. V was cut by 0 bases and J by 5 bases, with 12 bases left in between. This CDR3 comprises 15 residues. CDR3 protein: CASSEYNGDGDTQYF. The DNA for the CDR3 is TGTGCCAGCAGTGAATATAACGGGGATGGAGATACGCAGTATTTT.

This clonotype was picked up many times. The gene calls are TRBV29-1 and TRBJ2-2; 7 bases map to TRBD2. The CDR3 runs 15 residues. With V trimmed by 1 base and J by 6 bases, 8 bases remained unmatched. Germline-derived CDR1 and CDR2 are SQVTM and ANQGSEA. In DNA form, the CDR3 reads TGCAGCGTTGAAGGCGCCGTCCGGGGGGCCGGGGAGCTGTTTTTT. Protein product: CSVEGAVRGAGELFF.

The chain employs TRBV3-1 and TRBJ2-7, with TRBD1 matching 7 bases. The V gene's germline CDR1 is LGHDT and CDR2 YNNKEL (reference sequence). The CDR3 spans 14 residues. V lost 4 bases, J lost 3 bases, and 6 bases stayed unmatched. CDR3 nucleotide sequence: TGTGCCAGCAGCCCTAAGACAGGGAGCTACGAGCAGTACTTC. It is translated as CASSPKTGSYEQYF.

This clonotype has at least ten counts. V gene TRBV5-1 combines with J gene TRBJ2-1; 11 nucleotides line up with TRBD1. Germline loops: CDR1 SGHRS, CDR2 YFSETQ. The ends lost 4 bases at V and 6 bases at J; junction bases unmatched: 6. The CDR3 runs to 15 residues. The CDR3 sequence is CASSPTGQGANEQFF. Written as DNA, the CDR3 is TGCGCCAGCAGCCCAACCGGACAGGGGGCCAATGAGCAGTTCTTC.

At least ten counts were recorded for this clonotype. The rearrangement joins TRBV6-5 to TRBJ2-2, with D hard to call. The CDR3 extends over 12 amino acids. CDR1 is MNHEY, CDR2 SVGAGI, per germline. V was shortened by 6 bases and J by 8 bases, with 10 bases between the two germline ends. The CDR3 sequence: CASSFGVGELFF. As DNA, the CDR3 is TGTGCCAGCAGCTTCGGAGTGGGGGAGCTGTTTTTT.

The sample holds a few counts of this clonotype. This chain uses TRBV6-2 or TRBV6-3 with TRBJ1-2; 7 bases match TRBD1. With V trimmed by 6 bases and J by 6 bases, 7 bases remained unmatched. Per germline, CDR1 MNHEY and CDR2 SVGEGT. There are 13 residues in the CDR3. The CDR3 DNA sequence: TGTGCCAGCAGGAGAATCACAGGGGATGGCTACACCTTC. Translation: CASRRITGDGYTF.

This chain connects TRBV20-1 to TRBJ2-3, with 7 bases identical to TRBD2. This CDR3 region has 14 residues. V shed 3 bases and J 6 bases; nucleotides not matched to a gene: 9. Germline CDR1 reads DFQATT; CDR2 reads SNEGSKA (reference sequence). CDR3 DNA sequence: TGCAGTGCTAGCATCGGAGCAGCGGGGGATACGCAGTATTTT. Its protein is CSASIGAAGDTQYF.